Listed below are T cell receptor beta chains from one sample, sequenced in a study of shared clonotypes between healthy human individuals. The table came from immunoSEQ multiplex PCR; TCRdb's copy has only in-frame clones and leaves some out. The repertoire consists of some 2,000,000 clones, with approximately 94% occurring once and the leading ten covering about 1.1%. Material for sequencing was naive CD8+ T cells sorted from blood. Receptors originate from a young man in good health. Both conserved end residues are part of each CDR3. The order of the fields is D gene, V gene, J gene, CDR3 protein. A D gene is named only where the DNA matches it firmly.

D: NA
V: TRBV6-5
J: TRBJ2-7
CDR3: CASSYSAGNWYF

D: NA
V: TRBV27
J: TRBJ2-7
CDR3: CASSFTGPRYYEQYF

D: NA
V: TRBV6-5
J: TRBJ1-6
CDR3: CASSYEGQAYNSPLHF

D: NA
V: TRBV4-1
J: TRBJ2-3
CDR3: CASSGDNPSTDTQYF

D: TRBD1
V: TRBV30
J: TRBJ1-1
CDR3: CAWGTGVGTEAFF

D: NA
V: TRBV27
J: TRBJ2-3
CDR3: CASSHQTLTDTQYF

D: NA
V: TRBV5-1
J: TRBJ1-6
CDR3: CASSLAGSGRLHF

D: NA
V: TRBV19
J: TRBJ1-2
CDR3: CASSTNSPGSKRDGYTF

D: NA
V: TRBV6-1
J: TRBJ1-4
CDR3: CASSGGGEKLFF

D: NA
V: TRBV28
J: TRBJ1-1
CDR3: CASSPRGVSEAFF

D: NA
V: TRBV13
J: TRBJ2-5
CDR3: CASSKQQGMETQYF

D: NA
V: TRBV11-2
J: TRBJ1-2
CDR3: CASRRPGVDYGYTF

D: NA
V: TRBV15
J: TRBJ2-7
CDR3: CATSRDLYYEQYF

D: TRBD2
V: TRBV7-9
J: TRBJ2-3
CDR3: CASSGSGGEFDTQYF

D: TRBD1
V: TRBV9
J: TRBJ2-2
CDR3: CASSDGTGMGTGELFF

D: NA
V: TRBV9
J: TRBJ2-2
CDR3: CASSGPSGELFF

D: TRBD1
V: TRBV29-1
J: TRBJ2-7
CDR3: CSAVGRGTGTYEQYF

D: TRBD2
V: TRBV9
J: TRBJ2-7
CDR3: CASSVGAGVQEQYF

D: TRBD1
V: TRBV27
J: TRBJ2-1
CDR3: CASSSIGTGRNEQFF

D: NA
V: TRBV21-1
J: TRBJ2-5
CDR3: CASSKKRAQETQYF

D: NA
V: TRBV2
J: TRBJ1-5
CDR3: CASSEITVKGNQPQHF

D: NA
V: TRBV2
J: TRBJ1-1
CDR3: CASSESWGLNTEAFF

D: NA
V: TRBV15
J: TRBJ2-7
CDR3: CATSRLPAPYEQYF

D: TRBD2
V: TRBV7-2
J: TRBJ2-7
CDR3: CASSQAVAGAYEQYF

D: NA
V: TRBV7-3
J: TRBJ2-2
CDR3: CASSATPPPPGQANTGELFF

D: NA
V: TRBV4-1
J: TRBJ2-5
CDR3: CASSQWDGAEETQYF

D: NA
V: TRBV13
J: TRBJ2-7
CDR3: CASSPEGNDLHEQYF

D: NA
V: TRBV5-6
J: TRBJ2-7
CDR3: CASSFDRAYEQYF

D: NA
V: TRBV13
J: TRBJ1-1
CDR3: CASSFQDYTEAFF

D: TRBD1
V: TRBV4-1
J: TRBJ2-5
CDR3: CASSPGQGFSLEETQYF

D: NA
V: TRBV10-3
J: TRBJ1-1
CDR3: CAISESGGEAFF

D: NA
V: TRBV5-1
J: TRBJ2-1
CDR3: CASSPDSYNEQFF

D: NA
V: TRBV5-8
J: TRBJ1-2
CDR3: CASSWGGVFNYGYTF

D: TRBD1
V: TRBV7-9
J: TRBJ1-4
CDR3: CASSSREQGATNEKLFF

D: NA
V: TRBV11-3
J: TRBJ2-7
CDR3: CASKDRNGSGTGEQYF

D: NA
V: TRBV30
J: TRBJ1-1
CDR3: CAWDAGQNTEAFF

D: TRBD1
V: TRBV30
J: TRBJ2-7
CDR3: CAWSTGTGNEQYF

D: NA
V: TRBV25-1
J: TRBJ2-2
CDR3: CASSEFNTGELFF

D: TRBD2
V: TRBV4-1
J: TRBJ2-1
CDR3: CASSQSQRDGNEQFF

D: NA
V: TRBV5-1
J: TRBJ2-7
CDR3: CASSLSTFYEQYF